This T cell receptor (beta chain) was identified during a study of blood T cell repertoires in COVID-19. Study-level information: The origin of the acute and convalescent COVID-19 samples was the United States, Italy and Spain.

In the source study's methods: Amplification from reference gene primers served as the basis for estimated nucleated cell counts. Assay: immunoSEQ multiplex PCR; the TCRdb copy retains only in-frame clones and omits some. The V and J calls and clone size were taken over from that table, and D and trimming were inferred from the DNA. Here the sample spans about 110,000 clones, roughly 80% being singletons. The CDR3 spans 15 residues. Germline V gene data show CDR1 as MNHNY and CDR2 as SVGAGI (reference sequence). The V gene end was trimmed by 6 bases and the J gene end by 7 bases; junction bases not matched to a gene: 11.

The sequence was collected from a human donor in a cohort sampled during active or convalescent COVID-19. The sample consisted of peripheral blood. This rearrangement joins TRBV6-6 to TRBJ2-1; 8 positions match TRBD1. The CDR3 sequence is CASRGRTGSLNEQFF. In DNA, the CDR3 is TGTGCCAGCAGGGGCCGGACAGGGTCCCTAAATGAGCAGTTCTTC.